There are a few counts of the clone carrying this T cell receptor (beta chain). As yet, its antigen is unknown. Amplification used 60 Vbeta primers and 13 Jbeta primers. TCRdb's copy holds only in-frame clones and misses some; the assay was immunoSEQ multiplex PCR. Of about 140,000 clones in the sample, approximately 70% are singletons; the top ten hold about 15%. The V end lost 6 bases, the J end lost 1 base, and 9 bases lay between the germline ends. There are 12 residues in the CDR3. Per germline, CDR1 SQVTM and CDR2 ANQGSEA. These data are taken from a study of cytomegalovirus exposure and HLA in healthy donors. Study-level findings and limits: Association of 15,000 to 20,000 TCR beta sequences with HLA alleles was found at 0.05 false discovery rate in a later analysis. For TCR beta chains, V- and J-gene trimming was later linked to a missense DCLRE1C variant.

The gene calls are TRBV29-1 and TRBJ2-5, with D unclear. This clonotype originated in a human donor in good health. Input material: PBMCs. CDR3 in DNA: TGCAGCGTGTTGACAACCCAAGAGACCCAGTACTTC. Translating it yields CSVLTTQETQYF.